This T cell receptor (beta chain) was documented in a study of blood T cell repertoires in COVID-19. In the study overall: From the United States, Italy and Spain came samples of acute and convalescent COVID-19.

Germline loops: CDR1 SGHVS, CDR2 FQNEAQ. This CDR3 comprises 17 residues. Trimming cost V 0 bases and J 5 bases; bases outside gene matches: 5. Sequencing was performed with immunoSEQ multiplex PCR; in TCRdb, only in-frame clones are kept and a portion is missing. This sample has about 280,000 clones, with approximately 86% found just once. V gene TRBV7-8 combines with J gene TRBJ1-5; 12 nucleotides line up with TRBD1. The TCR was taken from a man between 18 and 35 years old with active or convalescent COVID-19. Sequenced sample: peripheral blood. CDR3 in amino acids: CASSLAIGTGGDQPQHF. Written as DNA, the CDR3 is TGTGCCAGCAGCTTAGCGATCGGGACAGGGGGCGATCAGCCCCAGCATTTT.